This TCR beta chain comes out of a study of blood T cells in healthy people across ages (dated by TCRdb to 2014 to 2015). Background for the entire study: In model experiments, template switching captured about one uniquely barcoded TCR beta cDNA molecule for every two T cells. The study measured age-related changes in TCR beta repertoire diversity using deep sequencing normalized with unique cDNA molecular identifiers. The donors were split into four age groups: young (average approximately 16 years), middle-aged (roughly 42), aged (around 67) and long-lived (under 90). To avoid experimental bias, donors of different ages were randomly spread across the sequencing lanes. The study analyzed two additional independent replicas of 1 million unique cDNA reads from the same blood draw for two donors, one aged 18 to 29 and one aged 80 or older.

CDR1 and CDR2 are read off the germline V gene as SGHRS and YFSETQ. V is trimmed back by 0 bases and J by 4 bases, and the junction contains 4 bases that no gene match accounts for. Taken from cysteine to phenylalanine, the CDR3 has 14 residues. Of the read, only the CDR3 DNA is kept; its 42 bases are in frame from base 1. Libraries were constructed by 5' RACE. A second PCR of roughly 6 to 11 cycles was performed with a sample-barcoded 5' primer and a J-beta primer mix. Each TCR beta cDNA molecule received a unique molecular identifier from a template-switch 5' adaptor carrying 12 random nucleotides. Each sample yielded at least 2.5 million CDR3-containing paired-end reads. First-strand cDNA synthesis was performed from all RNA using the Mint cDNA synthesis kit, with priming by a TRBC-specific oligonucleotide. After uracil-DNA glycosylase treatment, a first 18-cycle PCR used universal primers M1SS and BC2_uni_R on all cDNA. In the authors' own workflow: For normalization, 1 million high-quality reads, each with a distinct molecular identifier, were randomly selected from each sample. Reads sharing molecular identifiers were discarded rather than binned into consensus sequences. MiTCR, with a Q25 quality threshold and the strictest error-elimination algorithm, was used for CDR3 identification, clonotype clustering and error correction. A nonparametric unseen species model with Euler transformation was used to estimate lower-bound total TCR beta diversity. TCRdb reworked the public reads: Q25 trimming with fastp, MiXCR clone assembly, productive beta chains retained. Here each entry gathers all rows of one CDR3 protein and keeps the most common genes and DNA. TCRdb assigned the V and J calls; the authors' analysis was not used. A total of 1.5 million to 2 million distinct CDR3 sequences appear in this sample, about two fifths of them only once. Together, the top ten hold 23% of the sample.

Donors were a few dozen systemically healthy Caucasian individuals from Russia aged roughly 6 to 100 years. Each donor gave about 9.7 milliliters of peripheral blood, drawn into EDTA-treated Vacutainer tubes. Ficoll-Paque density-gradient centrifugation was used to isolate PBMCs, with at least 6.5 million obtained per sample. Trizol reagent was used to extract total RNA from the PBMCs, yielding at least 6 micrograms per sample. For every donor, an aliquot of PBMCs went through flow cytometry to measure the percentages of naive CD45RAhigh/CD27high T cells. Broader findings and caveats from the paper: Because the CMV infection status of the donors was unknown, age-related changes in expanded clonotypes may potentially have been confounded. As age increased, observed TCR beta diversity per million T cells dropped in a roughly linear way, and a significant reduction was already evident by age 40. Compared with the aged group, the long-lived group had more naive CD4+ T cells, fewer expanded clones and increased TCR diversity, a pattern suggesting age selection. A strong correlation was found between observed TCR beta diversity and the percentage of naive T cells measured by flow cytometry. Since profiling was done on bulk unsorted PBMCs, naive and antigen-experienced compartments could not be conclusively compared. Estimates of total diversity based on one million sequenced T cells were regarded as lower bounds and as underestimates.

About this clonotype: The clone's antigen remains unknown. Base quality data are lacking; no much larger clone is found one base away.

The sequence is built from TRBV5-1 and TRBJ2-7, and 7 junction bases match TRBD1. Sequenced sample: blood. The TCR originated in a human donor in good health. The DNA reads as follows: TGCGCCAGCAGCTTGGTAGACAGGGATTACGAGCAGTACTTC. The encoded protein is CASSLVDRDYEQYF.